This entry lists 6 T cell receptor beta chains sequenced from one sample in a study of CXCR3-negative and CXCR3-positive naive CD8 T cells. The study's findings and limits: Naive CXCR3-positive cells had TRB CDR3s more hydrophobic than those of CXCR3-negative naive cells.

All TRB cDNA libraries came from 5' RACE performed with UMI labels. TCRdb reworked the 5' RACE reads into one entry per CDR3 protein, no DNA. Its table lists 50,000 to 70,000 distinct CDR3 sequences. These receptors have no identified antigens. The specimen was naive CXCR3+ CD8+ T cells from blood. Documented subset: CD45RO-CCR7+CD27+CD95- naive CD8+ T cells expressing CXCR3 (TNR3+). These receptors were obtained from a human donor in good health. Some clones in this sample may be carry-over from other donors' samples.

This chain uses TRBV6-2 or TRBV6-3 with TRBJ1-1. Germline-derived CDR1 and CDR2 are MNHEY and SVGEGT. The CDR3 contains 15 residues. This chain's CDR3 is CASSLFETMNTEAFF.

The V gene is TRBV12-3 or TRBV12-4, the J gene TRBJ1-1; the D call of TRBD1 rests on TCRdb alone, since no DNA is present to check it. This CDR3 spans 13 amino acids. The CDR3 loop reads CASSSDSRTEAFF.

The rearrangement joins TRBV7-9 to TRBJ2-7; the TCRdb call, TRBD1, lacks DNA for checking. The CDR3 consists of 15 residues. Per germline, CDR1 SEHNR and CDR2 FQNEAQ (reference sequence). The CDR3 protein is CASSPRDSLFYEQYF.

The chain is built from TRBV25-1 and TRBJ1-1. The CDR3 is 14 amino acids. CDR1 and CDR2 (germline): MGHDK, SYGVNS. This CDR3 is CASSEGFTDTEAFF. Complete variable domain (other parts from reference TRBV25-1 and TRBJ1-1): EADIYQTPRYLVIGTGKKITLECSQTMGHDKMYWYQQDPGMELHLIHYSYGVNSTEKGDLSSESTVSRIRTEHFPLTLESARPSHTSQYLCASSEGFTDTEAFFGQGTRLTVV.

The chain uses TRBV12-3 or TRBV12-4 and TRBJ1-5; TCRdb designates TRBD1, a call that cannot be tested without DNA. This CDR3 region has 16 residues. This chain's CDR3 is CASSSPQGIGNQPQHF.

V gene TRBV7-9 combines with J gene TRBJ1-3; TCRdb returns TRBD1, unconfirmable since there is no DNA. Germline CDR1 reads SEHNR; CDR2 reads FQNEAQ (reference sequence). The CDR3 runs 15 residues. The CDR3 protein is CASSSTGYSGNTIYF. Drawing the rest from reference TRBV7-9 and TRBJ1-3, the complete variable domain is DTGVSQNPRHKITKRGQNVTFRCDPISEHNRLYWYRQTLGQGPEFLTYFQNEAQLEKSRLLSDRFSAERPKGSFSTLEIQRTEQGDSAMYLCASSSTGYSGNTIYFGEGSWLTVV.